Given below is one T cell receptor beta chain in context. The antigen it recognizes is unknown. Base qualities are not provided; no much larger clone lies one nucleotide away. This sample stems from a study of blood T cell repertoires in COVID-19 (dated by TCRdb to the early 2020s). Turning to the overall study: Samples from collaborators originated in the United States, Italy and Spain and spanned both the acute and convalescent phases of COVID-19. The material from the prospective study consisted of cDNA or gDNA derived from T cells, B-cell-depleted T cells, or PBMCs. The dataset comprised deeply sampled blood TCRbeta repertoires from subjects exposed to, actively infected with, or recovered from COVID-19. The repertoires were released in a freely available public database intended as a resource for research on the immune response to SARS-CoV-2. The samples were drawn from two sources: the first 160 participants of the ongoing ImmuneRACE study, and 1,254 subjects contributed by 6 global collaborators. Nearly every sample came with metadata listing a de-identified subject ID, COVID-19 status, age in years and sex. Where available, HLA class I and class II types were obtained from metadata supplied by the sample provider rather than from assay-based typing.

The collaborating institutions used their own protocols to collect whole blood in K2EDTA tubes. For TCRbeta analysis, collaborators shipped samples as frozen whole blood, isolated PBMCs, or DNA extracted from either of those sample types. TCRbeta CDR3 regions were amplified from genomic DNA using the immunoSEQ Assay, a bias-controlled multiplex PCR. From the authors' description of their analysis: The number of nucleated cells in each sample was estimated from the amplification of reference gene primers within the assay. To quantify the absolute abundance of each unique TCRbeta CDR3 rearrangement, sequence reads were collapsed and filtered. For each sample, productive Simpson clonality was calculated as the square root of Simpson's diversity index over productive rearrangements. TCRdb took over this immuneACCESS table, retaining in-frame rearrangements with V and J assigned. Such tables are incomplete; in checked studies, under half of the missing clones stem from an unresolved V gene, and the remainder is unexplained. Clonal size and the V and J genes are those of that table, whereas D and trimming came from the DNA. The sample profile shows roughly 21,000 clones; 86% of them were found once. Roughly 12% of the sample rests with the top ten.

Study-level results and caveats: Clinical and demographic metadata were provided uncurated, with the amount varying by source and participant.

The germline V gene (reference sequence) sets CDR1 to LNHDA and CDR2 to SQIVND. Reading from cysteine to phenylalanine, the CDR3 counts 15 amino acids. Only the CDR3 portion is preserved as DNA: 45 bases, with reading frame beginning at the first base. Trimming removed 5 bases from V and 5 bases from J; the gene matches leave 6 bases unexplained. The TCR comes from a woman older than 75 with active or convalescent COVID-19. Sequences were obtained from peripheral blood. The sequence is built from TRBV19 and TRBJ2-1; TRBD2 fits 10 bases in the junction. The CDR3 corresponds to CASSLLAGRNNEQFF. In nucleotides, the sequence is TGTGCCAGTAGTTTACTAGCGGGACGTAACAATGAGCAGTTCTTC.